Reported below is one T cell receptor beta chain. Its target is unknown. All of the isolated RNA was reverse transcribed, so expressed TCRB transcripts were sequenced. Generated by immunoSEQ multiplex PCR, the TCRdb table keeps only in-frame clones and is missing some. Of around 130,000 clones listed, approximately 9% were seen once; the top ten hold over 0.6%. Sorting gave populations that all exceeded 95% purity. The record originates from a study of beta chain features in type 1 diabetes. Study-wide background: Patients looked much like healthy donors when it came to age, gender and cell yields. Summed over all samples, the examined sorted cells came to fewer than 120 million. Notes on the study in general: For patients, the naive, central memory and Treg TCRB repertoires appeared more alike than for healthy donors. Shortening that was moderate but significant affected the TCRB CDR3s of Type 1 diabetes patients in all four CD4+ subsets.

The TCR comes from a man aged 25-40 years with type 1 diabetes. The sequenced sample was central memory CD4+ T cells from blood.

The CDR3: CASMTTGLGYTF. For the CDR3, the DNA is TGTGCCAGCATGACGACAGGGCTTGGCTACACCTTC. The rearrangement joins TRBV2 to TRBJ1-2; TRBD1 matches 7 bases. V was clipped by 7 bases and J by 7 bases; unmatched bases: 6. The CDR3 totals 12 residues. Germline V gene data show CDR1 as SNHLY and CDR2 as FYNNEI.